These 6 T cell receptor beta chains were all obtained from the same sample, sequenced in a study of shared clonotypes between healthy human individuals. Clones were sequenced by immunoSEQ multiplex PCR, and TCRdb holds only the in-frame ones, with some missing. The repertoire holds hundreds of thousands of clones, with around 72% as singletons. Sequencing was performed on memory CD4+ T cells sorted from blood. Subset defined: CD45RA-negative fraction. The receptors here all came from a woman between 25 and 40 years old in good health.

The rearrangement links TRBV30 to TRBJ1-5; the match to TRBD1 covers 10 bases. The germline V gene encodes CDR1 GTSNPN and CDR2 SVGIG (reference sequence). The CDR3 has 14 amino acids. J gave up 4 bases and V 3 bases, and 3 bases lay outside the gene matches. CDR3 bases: TGTGCCTGGAGCCGGGACAGGGGAAATCAGCCCCAGCATTTT. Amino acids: CAWSRDRGNQPQHF.

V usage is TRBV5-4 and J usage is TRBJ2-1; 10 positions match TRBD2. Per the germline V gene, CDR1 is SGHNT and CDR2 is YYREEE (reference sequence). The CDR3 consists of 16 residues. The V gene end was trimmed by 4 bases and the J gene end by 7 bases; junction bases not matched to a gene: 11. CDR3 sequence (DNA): TGTGCCAGCAGCCTAGGCCCAGCGGGAGGGGGAAATGAGCAGTTCTTC. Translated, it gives CASSLGPAGGGNEQFF.

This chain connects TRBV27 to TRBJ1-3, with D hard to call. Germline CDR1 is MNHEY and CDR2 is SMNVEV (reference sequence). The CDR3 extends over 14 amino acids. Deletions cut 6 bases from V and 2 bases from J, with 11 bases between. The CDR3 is CASRASAAGNTIYF. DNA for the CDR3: TGTGCCAGCAGGGCCTCGGCAGCTGGAAACACCATATATTTT.

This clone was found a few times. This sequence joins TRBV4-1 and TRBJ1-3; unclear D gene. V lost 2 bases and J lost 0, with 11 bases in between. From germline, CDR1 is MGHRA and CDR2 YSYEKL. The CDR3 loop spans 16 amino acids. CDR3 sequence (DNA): TGCGCCAGCAGCCAACTGACTGCACCCTCTGGAAACACCATATATTTT. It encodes CASSQLTAPSGNTIYF.

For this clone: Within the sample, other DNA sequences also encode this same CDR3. The CDR3 loop is CASSLAAGYNEKLFF. CDR3 coding DNA: TGCGCCAGCAGCTTGGCCGCGGGATATAATGAAAAACTGTTTTTT. The chain carries TRBV5-1 and TRBJ1-4, with no clear D. V gave up 0 bases and J gave up 4 bases, with 10 bases separating them. Germline V gene data show CDR1 as SGHRS and CDR2 as YFSETQ. The CDR3 runs to 15 residues.

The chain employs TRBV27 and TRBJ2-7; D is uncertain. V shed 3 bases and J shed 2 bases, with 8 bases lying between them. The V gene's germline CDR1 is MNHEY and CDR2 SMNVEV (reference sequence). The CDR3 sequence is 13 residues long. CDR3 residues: CASSFRQTYEQYF. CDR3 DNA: TGTGCCAGCAGTTTCAGACAAACCTACGAGCAGTACTTC.